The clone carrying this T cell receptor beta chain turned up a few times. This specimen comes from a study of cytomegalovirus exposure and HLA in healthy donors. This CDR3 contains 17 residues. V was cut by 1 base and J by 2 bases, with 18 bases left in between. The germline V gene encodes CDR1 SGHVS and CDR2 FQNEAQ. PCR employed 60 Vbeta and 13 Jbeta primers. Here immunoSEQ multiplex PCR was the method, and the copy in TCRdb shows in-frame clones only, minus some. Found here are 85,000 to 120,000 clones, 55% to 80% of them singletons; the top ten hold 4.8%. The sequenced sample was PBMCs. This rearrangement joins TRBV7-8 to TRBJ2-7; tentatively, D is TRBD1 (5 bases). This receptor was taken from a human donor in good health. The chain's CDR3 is CASSLGEFLQGTYEQYF. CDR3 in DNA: TGTGCCAGCAGCTTAGGAGAGTTTTTGCAGGGTACCTACGAGCAGTACTTC.